Presented here are 27 T cell receptor beta chains from one specimen sequenced in a study of Graves' ophthalmopathy and Graves' hyperthyroidism. Transcripts of RNA were the source for amplifying TCR beta CDR3 regions. RT-PCR was first run with HTBI primers, then multiplex PCR in a second round. TCRdb passed the multiplex PCR reads through MiXCR, listing each CDR3 protein once. Of about 1.2 million distinct CDR3 sequences in the sample, roughly two fifths were seen once. The sample comprised peripheral blood or thyroid tissue (not recorded which). Receptors originate from an adult man with Graves' hyperthyroidism.

With respect to this clonotype: Relative to the germline gene, one junction end is altered; a read error may explain this. This chain links TRBV6-5 with TRBJ2-5, with 8 positions matching TRBD1. This CDR3 is built from 14 residues. CDR1 and CDR2 (germline): MNHEY, SVGAGI. The CDR3 is CAISGQGRGETQYF. CDR3 DNA: TGTGCCATCAGTGGACAGGGTAGGGGAGAGACCCAGTACTTC.

At least ten counts were recorded for this clonotype. The chain carries TRBV7-6 and TRBJ1-5, with D tentatively TRBD1 (5 bases). The CDR3 covers 13 residues. Germline V gene lookup returns CDR1 SGHVS and CDR2 FNYEAQ. Trimming stripped 4 bases from V and 4 bases from J, with 8 bases between. CDR3 region: CASSSDSNQPQHF. CDR3 nucleotide sequence: TGTGCCAGCAGCTCTGACAGTAATCAGCCCCAGCATTTT.

In this sample, this clonotype turned up many times. The rearrangement joins TRBV9 to TRBJ1-1, with 7 bases lining up with TRBD1. The CDR3 spans 15 residues. Germline V gene lookup returns CDR1 SGDLS and CDR2 YYNGEE. The V gene end was trimmed by 3 bases and the J gene end by 0 bases; junction bases not matched to a gene: 5. Here the CDR3 reads CASSEGGQLNTEAFF. The DNA of the CDR3 is TGTGCCAGCAGCGAGGGGGGACAGTTGAACACTGAAGCTTTCTTT.

On this clonotype itself: Since a much larger clone is just one base distant, this may be a read error. The chain recombines TRBV20-1 with TRBJ1-2, with D perhaps matching TRBD1 (5 bases). Germline CDR1 DFQATT, CDR2 SNEGSKA (reference sequence). The CDR3 is 12 residues long. The CDR3 region has the DNA TGCGGTGCTAATAAGGGACTCTATGGCTACACCTTC. Translating gives CGANKGLYGYTF.

The count of this clonotype is one. The chain employs TRBV6-2 or TRBV6-3 and TRBJ2-7, with D uncertain. Per the germline V gene, CDR1 is MNHEY and CDR2 is SVGEGT. This CDR3 comprises 13 residues. V lost 3 bases to trimming and J lost 6 bases, with 12 bases between them. Here the CDR3 reads CASSYNPASEQYF. CDR3 DNA sequence: TGTGCCAGCAGTTATAATCCAGCTTCCGAGCAGTACTTC.

As regards this clonotype: A much larger clone is a single base away; this may be a read error. The chain joins TRBV20-1 to TRBJ1-5; 7 nucleotides match TRBD1. Germline lookup yields CDR1 DFQATT and CDR2 SNEGSKA (reference sequence). Unmatched junction bases numbered 7, after V lost 6 bases and J lost 2 bases. The CDR3 length is 14 residues. CDR3 protein: CSAGGLEGNQPQHF. Written as DNA, the CDR3 is TGCAGTGCAGGGGGCTTAGAAGGCAATCAGCCCCAGCATTTT.

As for this clonotype: Its ends do not fully match the called genes, so a read error is possible. V and J are TRBV10-3 and TRBJ2-6; D might be TRBD1 (5 bases). Germline V gene lookup returns CDR1 ENHRY and CDR2 SYGVKD. The CDR3 spans 13 residues. The CDR3 nucleotides are TGTGCCATCAGTGAGAAAGGGGCGAACGTCCTGACTTTC. Protein: CAISEKGANVLTF.

The chain is built from TRBV25-1 and TRBJ2-5; 9 nucleotides line up with TRBD1. Germline loops: CDR1 MGHDK, CDR2 SYGVNS. The CDR3 is made up of 13 amino acids. V dropped 7 bases and J dropped 5; count of bases not matched to a gene: 5. CDR3 sequence: CASTGQGFETQYF. The CDR3 DNA reads as TGTGCCAGCACCGGACAGGGGTTCGAGACCCAGTACTTC.

The genes are TRBV7-3 and TRBJ1-1, with unresolved D. Per germline, CDR1 SGHTA and CDR2 FQGTGA. V was cut by 0 bases and J by 0 bases, with 11 bases left in between. The CDR3 has 16 residues. CDR3 in DNA: TGTGCCAGCAGCTTAACAGGTATCGGGATGAACACTGAAGCTTTCTTT. Protein: CASSLTGIGMNTEAFF.

This chain joins TRBV6-5 and TRBJ1-4, with no clear D. Germline lookup yields CDR1 MNHEY and CDR2 SVGAGI. V was pared by 7 bases and J by 7 bases, with 19 bases between. The CDR3 extends over 15 amino acids. The chain's CDR3 is CASTPLGSGGEKLFF. The CDR3 nucleotides read TGTGCCAGCACTCCCTTGGGGTCCGGCGGTGAAAAACTGTTTTTT.

In this sample, this clonotype turned up many times. The V gene is TRBV20-1, the J gene TRBJ2-5, with D perhaps TRBD1 (6 bases). Trimming took off 6 bases at V and 2 bases at J, with 10 bases between the two ends. The CDR3 has 12 residues. From germline, CDR1 is DFQATT and CDR2 SNEGSKA (reference sequence). The CDR3 bases are TGCAGTGCAACGGACAGACAAGAGACCCAGTACTTC. It codes for CSATDRQETQYF.

This clonotype was observed a few times. V gene TRBV4-1 combines with J gene TRBJ1-2; D is unclear. In germline, CDR1 is MGHRA, CDR2 YSYEKL. V dropped 0 bases and J dropped 5 bases, with 13 bases sitting between them. CDR3 length: 15 amino acids. CDR3 sequence: CASSQEAGVYYGYTF. CDR3 nucleotide sequence: TGCGCCAGCAGCCAAGAGGCTGGGGTTTATTATGGCTACACCTTC.

V and J are TRBV9 and TRBJ2-5; 12 positions match TRBD2. Trimming cost V 4 bases and J 4 bases; bases outside gene matches: 11. The CDR3 spans 17 residues. The V gene's germline CDR1 is SGDLS and CDR2 YYNGEE. The CDR3 is CASSPNVLAGGIETQYF. CDR3 DNA sequence: TGTGCCAGCAGCCCCAACGTTCTAGCGGGAGGGATAGAGACCCAGTACTTC.

This clonotype was detected many times. J is TRBJ1-4 and V is TRBV9; no reliable D call. Trimming pared 2 bases from V and 3 bases from J, leaving 11 bases between. CDR3 length: 15 amino acids. Per the germline V gene, CDR1 is SGDLS and CDR2 is YYNGEE. In DNA, the CDR3 is TGTGCCAGCAGCGTCGGGCAGGATTCTAATGAAAAACTGTTTTTT. This codes for CASSVGQDSNEKLFF.

This clonotype was observed many times. V usage is TRBV29-1 and J usage is TRBJ1-3, with D unclear. Germline CDR1 SQVTM, CDR2 ANQGSEA. V was clipped by 2 bases and J by 0 bases, with 5 bases between them. The CDR3 spans 13 residues. The CDR3 coding sequence is TGCAGCGTTGAACTCTACTCTGGAAACACCATATATTTT. Its protein product is CSVELYSGNTIYF.

This clonotype was detected ten times or more. The chain joins TRBV20-1 to TRBJ1-3; the D is unclear. Germline V lookup: CDR1 DFQATT, CDR2 SNEGSKA (reference sequence). V was pared by 3 bases and J by 1 base, with 10 bases between. CDR3 size: 14 residues. CDR3: CSASSWGSGNTIYF. CDR3 coding DNA: TGCAGTGCTAGTTCTTGGGGTTCTGGAAACACCATATATTTT.

The gene calls are TRBV12-3 or TRBV12-4 and TRBJ1-6, with D hard to call. Trimming removed 3 bases at V and 3 bases at J, with 9 bases between. The CDR3 sequence is 15 residues long. CDR3 sequence: CASSFRADYNSPLHF. The CDR3 DNA sequence: TGTGCCAGCAGTTTCCGGGCCGACTATAATTCACCCCTCCACTTT.

This clonotype turned up a few times. The junction and the germline gene differ at one end; a read error may be behind it. The chain recombines TRBV29-1 with TRBJ2-3; D unresolved. Germline CDR1 SQVTM, CDR2 ANQGSEA. This CDR3 comprises 11 residues. CDR3 protein: CSVVWVDAQYF. The DNA for the CDR3 is TGCAGCGTTGTGTGGGTAGATGCGCAGTATTTT.

This clonotype was recorded at least ten times. The chain recombines TRBV6-2 or TRBV6-3 with TRBJ1-1; 7 positions match TRBD1. The CDR3 consists of 16 residues. CDR1 and CDR2 from the germline V gene are MNHEY and SVGEGT. V lost 2 bases, J lost 1 base, and 7 bases stayed unmatched. The DNA for the CDR3 is TGTGCCAGCAGTTACGACTGGGACAGCAAGAACACTGAAGCTTTCTTT. Protein: CASSYDWDSKNTEAFF.

As to this clonotype: This may come from a read error, since a much larger clone is one base off. DNA of the CDR3: TGTGCCAGCAGTGATCCACCGGGACAGGGGTGGCAGACCCAGTACTTC. Its translation is CASSDPPGQGWQTQYF. J is TRBJ2-5 and V is TRBV6-6; the match to TRBD1 covers 10 bases. The CDR3 is 16 amino acids. Unmatched junction bases numbered 12, after V lost 5 bases and J lost 6 bases. CDR1 and CDR2 (germline): MNHNY, SVGAGI (reference sequence).

This rearrangement joins TRBV6-5 to TRBJ2-7; TRBD2 aligns across 11 bases. There are 14 residues in the CDR3. The junction had 8 bases not matched to a gene; V was cut back by 6 bases and J by 7 bases. The germline V gene encodes CDR1 MNHEY and CDR2 SVGAGI. The CDR3 bases are TGTGCCAGCAGGGTACTAGCGGGAGTATATGAGCAGTACTTC. Translated: CASRVLAGVYEQYF.

At least ten counts were recorded for this clonotype. The V gene is TRBV6-5, the J gene TRBJ1-1, with D unclear. The CDR3 runs 13 residues. Trimming pared 8 bases from V and 5 bases from J, leaving 15 bases between. Germline CDR1 reads MNHEY; CDR2 reads SVGAGI. The CDR3 loop reads CASSGTVQTEAFF. The CDR3 DNA is TGTGCCAGCTCAGGAACGGTCCAGACTGAAGCTTTCTTT.

This clonotype showed up many times. The V call is TRBV10-2, the J call TRBJ2-2, with 10 bases aligning to TRBD2. This CDR3 is 13 amino acids long. Trimming at V came to 10 bases and at J to 7 bases, leaving 6 bases not matched to a gene. CDR1 and CDR2 (germline): WSHSY, SAAADI. The CDR3 sequence: CATSGTSVGELFF. The CDR3 DNA reads as TGCGCCACATCCGGGACTAGCGTCGGGGAGCTGTTTTTT.

This clonotype was detected ten times or more. The V call is TRBV10-3, the J call TRBJ1-1; 7 bases align to TRBD1. The junction had 11 bases not matched to a gene; V was cut back by 6 bases and J by 7 bases. CDR1 ENHRY and CDR2 SYGVKD come from the germline V gene. CDR3 size: 14 residues. The CDR3 loop is CAIRPDRADREAFF. CDR3 DNA sequence: TGTGCCATCAGACCCGACAGGGCGGACCGTGAAGCTTTCTTT.

The chain employs TRBV7-3 and TRBJ2-7; TRBD2 matches 8 bases. The CDR3 is 16 amino acids. Germline CDR1 SGHTA, CDR2 FQGTGA. V was clipped by 3 bases and J by 2 bases; unmatched bases: 9. The CDR3 sequence is CASSFRGGGIAYEQYF. CDR3 in DNA: TGTGCCAGCAGCTTTCGGGGGGGGGGGATCGCCTACGAGCAGTACTTC.

This clonotype has ten or more counts. The chain recombines TRBV12-3 or TRBV12-4 with TRBJ2-5; D is possibly TRBD1 (6 bases). Trimming took 3 bases from V and 5 from J, leaving 10 bases between them. The CDR3 covers 13 residues. CDR3 DNA sequence: TGTGCCAGCAGTTTCTCAGGGGTCGAGACCCAGTACTTC. Protein product: CASSFSGVETQYF.

This clonotype was seen only a few times. The chain uses TRBV5-8 and TRBJ2-2; unclear D gene. V was cut by 2 bases and J by 2 bases, with 13 bases left in between. The CDR3 consists of 16 residues. CDR1 SGHTS and CDR2 YDEGEE come from the germline V gene. The CDR3 sequence: CASSFEDGKNTGELFF. In nucleotides, the CDR3 is TGTGCCAGCAGCTTCGAGGACGGTAAAAACACCGGGGAGCTGTTTTTT.